This paragraph reports one T cell receptor beta chain. Its antigen is still unknown. Per the germline V gene, CDR1 is LNHNV and CDR2 is YYDKDF (reference sequence). V was pared by 4 bases and J by 8 bases, with 10 bases of the junction left unmatched. The CDR3 runs to 14 residues. Authors' data handling: After removing out-of-frame reads, 2.3 million or so distinct TCRbeta sequences remained. The method was immunoSEQ multiplex PCR; TCRdb's version includes in-frame clones alone and lacks a portion of them. That table is the source of V, J and clone size, and D and trimming were worked out from the DNA. The repertoire includes roughly 40,000 clones, about 79% of them detected once, and 1.1% sits in the top ten. This sample was taken from a study of memory CD4+ T cells and cytomegalovirus serostatus. Turning to the study itself: Donors were healthy Belgian adults, 10 or so CMV seropositive and about two dozen seronegative.

Single viable CD3+CD4+CD8-CD45RO+ cells were sorted as the memory CD4+ T cells. After thawing, CD4+ T cells were positively selected. Study-level findings and limits: Repertoires predicted CMV serostatus with median bootstrapped AUC of approximately 0.95.

The sequencing sample was made of memory CD4+ T cells from blood. The source is an adult in good health and CMV-seronegative. The chain carries TRBV15 and TRBJ1-2; 7 nucleotides agree with TRBD1. CDR3 amino acids: CATSTRTTGRGYTF. The DNA for the CDR3 is TGTGCCACCAGCACGCGGACGACAGGGCGCGGCTACACCTTC.